This is a list of T cell receptor beta chains from one sample in a study of STAT5B mutations in CD4+ large granular lymphocyte leukemia. Profiling relied on immunoSEQ multiplex PCR, and the TCRdb table lists in-frame clones only, not all of them. Among some 20,000 clones listed, around 76% were seen once. Sequencing used CD4+ T cells from blood buffy coats. The receptors here all came from a human donor in good health. The CDR3 runs from the conserved cysteine through the conserved F or W. D genes are given only for firm matches. Clone size is stated in some rows and not others, as once, few, many or a class when expanded.

>.|TRBD1|TRBV6-5|TRBJ1-6
CASSYVQGGNSPLHF
TGTGCCAGCAGTTACGTCCAGGGGGGGAATTCACCCCTCCACTTT
>.|TRBD1|TRBV7-9|TRBJ2-5
CASSAWTGGAETQYF
TGTGCCAGCAGCGCTTGGACAGGGGGCGCGGAGACCCAGTACTTC
>.|.|TRBV18|TRBJ1-3
CASSPNTGGVSGNTIYF
TGTGCCAGCTCACCAAATACCGGCGGGGTCTCTGGAAACACCATATATTTT
>.|TRBD2|TRBV9|TRBJ2-5
CASSVATSGRETQYF
TGTGCCAGCAGCGTAGCTACCAGCGGGAGGGAGACCCAGTACTTC
>.|TRBD1|TRBV6-5|TRBJ1-2
CASSYLTGGYGYTF
TGTGCCAGCAGTTACTTGACAGGGGGCTATGGCTACACCTTC
>.|TRBD2|TRBV5-1|TRBJ2-1
CASSLRTSGGTNEQFF
TGCGCCAGCAGCTTGAGGACTAGCGGGGGAACCAATGAGCAGTTCTTC
>.|.|TRBV7-3|TRBJ2-2
CASSLIGPKSANTGELFF
TGTGCCAGCAGCTTAATAGGACCCAAGTCGGCGAACACCGGGGAGCTGTTTTTT
>.|.|TRBV28|TRBJ1-1
CASSGGGFLKAFF
TGTGCCAGCAGTGGAGGCGGGTTTTTAAAAGCTTTCTTT
>.|.|TRBV19|TRBJ2-2
CASSPSGRELFF
TGTGCCAGTAGCCCATCCGGACGCGAGCTGTTTTTT
>.|.|TRBV18|TRBJ1-6
CASSPFRDDNSPLHF
TGTGCCAGCTCACCATTCAGGGATGATAATTCACCCCTCCACTTT
>.|.|TRBV28|TRBJ1-1
CASSPPTGNTEAFF
TGTGCCAGCAGTCCCCCGACAGGGAACACTGAAGCTTTCTTT
>.|.|TRBV7-9|TRBJ2-7
CASSFSSYEQYF
TGTGCCAGCAGCTTCTCCTCCTACGAGCAGTACTTC
>.|.|TRBV27|TRBJ2-6
CASREWGSGANVLTF
TGTGCCAGCAGAGAATGGGGCTCTGGGGCCAACGTCCTGACTTTC
>.|.|TRBV7-6|TRBJ1-3
CASSLEAGFTLSGNTIYF
TGTGCCAGCAGCTTAGAGGCAGGGTTCACTCTCTCTGGAAACACCATATATTTT
>.|.|TRBV14|TRBJ2-3
CASSQTKLTSTDTQYF
TGTGCCAGCAGCCAAACAAAGTTAACTAGCACAGATACGCAGTATTTT
>few|.|TRBV27|TRBJ2-2
CASRPTGYPGELFF
TGTGCCAGCAGACCAACAGGGTACCCCGGGGAGCTGTTTTTT
>.|.|TRBV5-4|TRBJ1-4
CASSLEGTNEKLFF
TGTGCCAGCAGCTTAGAAGGTACTAATGAAAAACTGTTTTTT
>.|.|TRBV7-2|TRBJ2-3
CASSSPLRVRTDTQYF
TGTGCCAGCAGCTCCCCCCTGAGGGTTCGCACAGATACGCAGTATTTT
>.|TRBD1|TRBV9|TRBJ2-7
CASSIDTGTASYEQYF
TGTGCCAGCAGCATAGATACCGGGACAGCATCCTACGAGCAGTACTTC
>.|.|TRBV10-3|TRBJ1-1
CAISPHPMNTEAFF
TGTGCCATCAGTCCCCACCCCATGAACACTGAAGCTTTCTTT
>.|TRBD1|TRBV28|TRBJ2-7
CASSRQDRDVAEQYF
TGTGCCAGCAGTAGACAGGACAGGGACGTGGCCGAGCAGTACTTC
>.|TRBD1|TRBV6-1|TRBJ1-5
CASKTGGQPQHF
TGTGCCAGCAAAACAGGGGGTCAGCCCCAGCATTTT
>once|.|TRBV5-1|TRBJ2-2
CASSLGQPNTGELFF
TGCGCCAGCAGCTTGGGACAGCCAAACACCGGGGAGCTGTTTTTT
>.|TRBD2|TRBV4-3|TRBJ2-2
CASSQDDRGANTGELFF
TGCGCCAGCAGCCAAGACGATCGGGGGGCGAACACCGGGGAGCTGTTTTTT
>.|.|TRBV10-3|TRBJ2-5
CAISDWSTEQKTQYF
TGTGCCATCAGTGACTGGTCGACGGAACAAAAGACCCAGTACTTC
>.|TRBD2|TRBV9|TRBJ2-1
CASSSSGTLYNEQFF
TGTGCCAGCAGCTCTAGCGGGACACTCTACAATGAGCAGTTCTTC
>.|TRBD1|TRBV19|TRBJ1-2
CASSPDRAGGYTF
TGTGCCAGTAGCCCCGACAGGGCCGGTGGCTACACCTTC